The 21 T cell receptor beta chains given below trace back to one sample, sequenced in a study of T cell clusters in autoimmune cytopenias. Multiplex touch-down PCR amplified TRB using TRB-A and TRB-B pools in one tube. TCRdb re-called the multiplex PCR reads and gives one entry per CDR3 protein, without DNA. The sample is made up of around 7,800 distinct CDR3 sequences, and the top ten hold over 4% of it. TRB amplification used approximately 270 ng of peripheral blood genomic DNA. Sequencing was done on a sample of peripheral blood. The receptors shown here come from a human donor with an autoimmune cytopenia or autoimmune hepatitis (not recorded which).

This chain connects TRBV10-2 to TRBJ2-7; TCRdb's D gene call, TRBD2, goes unchecked for lack of DNA. The CDR3 totals 18 residues. Germline CDR1 and CDR2: WSHSY and SAAADI. CDR3 in amino acids: CASSESDLKARVSGEQYF.

The chain employs TRBV20-1 and TRBJ2-3; the TRBD2 assignment by TCRdb is unverifiable without DNA. CDR1 and CDR2 (germline): DFQATT, SNEGSKA (reference sequence). This CDR3 has 13 amino acids. CDR3 loop: CSARLAGGKAQYF.

This sequence joins TRBV9 and TRBJ2-3; TCRdb selects TRBD1, and the lack of DNA leaves this call unchecked. Germline CDR1 SGDLS, CDR2 YYNGEE. The CDR3 runs 15 residues. The chain's CDR3 is CASSRQGAHTDTQYF. Looking up the rest from reference TRBV9 and TRBJ2-3 gives the full variable domain: DSGVTQTPKHLITATGQRVTLRCSPRSGDLSVYWYQQSLDQGLQFLIQYYNGEERAKGNILERFSAQQFPDLHSELNLSSLELGDSALYFCASSRQGAHTDTQYFGPGTRLTVL.

The chain is built from TRBV9 and TRBJ2-1; TCRdb's D gene call, TRBD1, goes unchecked for lack of DNA. Germline CDR1 and CDR2: SGDLS and YYNGEE. The CDR3 is 14 amino acids. The CDR3 here is CASSVDPGWNEQFF.

According to its frequency, this clonotype is medium-sized. The rearrangement uses TRBV6-5 and TRBJ1-5. The CDR3 has 15 residues. The germline V gene has CDR1 MNHEY and CDR2 SVGAGI. Here the CDR3 reads CASSYSGRGNQPQHF.

This chain links TRBV7-3 with TRBJ2-1; the TRBD2 assignment by TCRdb is unverifiable without DNA. The length of the CDR3 is 19 residues. Germline-derived CDR1 and CDR2 are SGHTA and FQGTGA. CDR3 amino acids: CASSPRGLAGGPSYNEQFF.

This clonotype is labeled medium-sized based on frequency. This chain uses TRBV5-6 with TRBJ2-2; without DNA, the TCRdb call of TRBD1 cannot be checked. Germline values: CDR1 SGHDT, CDR2 YYEEEE. The CDR3 is 13 amino acids. Here the CDR3 reads CASQLGGPGELFF.

The rearrangement links TRBV20-1 to TRBJ2-7; TCRdb designates TRBD1, a call that cannot be tested without DNA. In germline, CDR1 is DFQATT, CDR2 SNEGSKA (reference sequence). The CDR3 runs to 13 residues. The CDR3: CSVPGQLGTEQYF.

This chain links TRBV4-2 with TRBJ1-2. The CDR3 is made up of 14 amino acids. CDR1 is LGHNA and CDR2 is YNFKEQ in the germline V gene. CDR3 protein: CASSQEGRNYGYTF.

The V and J genes are TRBV28 and TRBJ1-3; checking the TCRdb D call of TRBD1 is not possible without DNA. CDR3 size: 16 residues. The germline gives CDR1 MDHEN, CDR2 SYDVKM. CDR3 sequence reads: CASTVGGTISGNTIYF.

This clonotype is identified as medium-sized (0.01 to 0.1%) from frequency. This chain uses TRBV5-1 with TRBJ2-7; TCRdb outputs TRBD2, but without DNA this stays unchecked. The germline V gene has CDR1 SGHRS and CDR2 YFSETQ. The CDR3 spans 13 residues. CDR3 amino acids: CASSLGGLGEQYF. Supplemented by reference TRBV5-1 and TRBJ2-7, the full variable domain reads KAGVTQTPRYLIKTRGQQVTLSCSPISGHRSVSWYQQTPGQGLQFLFEYFSETQRNKGNFPGRFSGRQFSNSRSEMNVSTLELGDSALYLCASSLGGLGEQYFGPGTRLTVT.

Its frequency marks this clonotype as medium-sized. The chain links TRBV7-9 to TRBJ2-7; TCRdb picks TRBD1, but there is no DNA to check that call. The length of the CDR3 is 15 residues. CDR1 and CDR2 (germline): SEHNR, FQNEAQ (reference sequence). The CDR3 sequence: CASSHRDTRLTEQYF. The full variable domain, its missing parts supplied by reference TRBV7-9 and TRBJ2-7, is DTGVSQNPRHKITKRGQNVTFRCDPISEHNRLYWYRQTLGQGPEFLTYFQNEAQLEKSRLLSDRFSAERPKGSFSTLEIQRTEQGDSAMYLCASSHRDTRLTEQYFGPGTRLTVT.

Frequency places this clonotype as medium-sized. The chain has TRBV18 and TRBJ1-1. The CDR3 has 12 amino acids. The germline V gene encodes CDR1 KGHSH and CDR2 LQKENI. The chain's CDR3 is CASSPQGAEAFF.

Frequency places this clonotype as medium-sized. CDR3 residues: CASSLGTITDTQYF. The rearrangement joins TRBV5-4 to TRBJ2-3. The CDR3 spans 14 residues. The germline V gene has CDR1 SGHNT and CDR2 YYREEE (reference sequence).

By frequency, this clonotype is medium-sized. CDR3 residues: CASSDSIWTGELFF. V is TRBV6-4 and J is TRBJ2-2. The CDR3 runs to 14 residues. Germline CDR1 reads MRHNA; CDR2 reads SNTAGT.

This clonotype is medium-sized (0.01 to 0.1%) by frequency. The chain combines TRBV10-3 with TRBJ1-1; TCRdb lists TRBD1, though no DNA is available to test this call. Germline-derived CDR1 and CDR2 are ENHRY and SYGVKD. This CDR3 comprises 14 residues. This CDR3 is CAIRGTGANTEAFF.

The chain recombines TRBV27 with TRBJ2-3; TCRdb reports TRBD1, a call that lacks DNA to check it against. The CDR3 is 12 amino acids. Germline CDR1 MNHEY, CDR2 SMNVEV (reference sequence). CDR3: CASRPRGDGQYF.

This clonotype is medium-sized (0.01 to 0.1%) by frequency. The CDR3 sequence is CASSPTGESSYEQYF. The chain joins TRBV18 to TRBJ2-7. In germline, CDR1 is KGHSH, CDR2 LQKENI. This CDR3 has 15 residues.

The chain recombines TRBV19 with TRBJ2-1; as DNA is missing, the TRBD2 call by TCRdb cannot be tested. CDR1 is LNHDA and CDR2 is SQIVND in the germline V gene (reference sequence). The CDR3 sequence is 17 residues long. The CDR3 here is CASSIVLAGGPYNEQFF.

This clonotype is medium-sized (0.01 to 0.1%) by frequency. The gene calls are TRBV12-3 or TRBV12-4 and TRBJ1-5; TCRdb outputs TRBD1, but without DNA this stays unchecked. The CDR3 has 13 residues. The CDR3 reads CASSFQGARPQHF.

The chain uses TRBV6-6 and TRBJ2-1; TCRdb indicates TRBD2, and absent DNA this call remains unverified. CDR1 MNHNY and CDR2 SVGAGI come from the germline V gene (reference sequence). This CDR3 spans 15 amino acids. CDR3 protein: CASSWVRGGHDEQFF.